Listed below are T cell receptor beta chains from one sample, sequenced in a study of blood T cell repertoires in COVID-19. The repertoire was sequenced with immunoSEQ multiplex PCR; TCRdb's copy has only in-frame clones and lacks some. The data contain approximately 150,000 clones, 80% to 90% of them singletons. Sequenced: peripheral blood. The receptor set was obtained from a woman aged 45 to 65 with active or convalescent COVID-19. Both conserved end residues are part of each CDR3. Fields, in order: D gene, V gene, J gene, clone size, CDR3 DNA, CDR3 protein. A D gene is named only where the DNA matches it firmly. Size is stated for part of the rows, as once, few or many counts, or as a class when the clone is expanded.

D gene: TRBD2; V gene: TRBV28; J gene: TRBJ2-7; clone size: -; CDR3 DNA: TGTGCCACCCTCGACGGGACTAGCGGAATCTACGAGCAGTACTTC; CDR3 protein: CATLDGTSGIYEQYF
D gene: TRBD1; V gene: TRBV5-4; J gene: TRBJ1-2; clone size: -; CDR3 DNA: TGTGCCAGCCGAAACCCAGGGGGGAACTATGGCTACACCTTC; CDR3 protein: CASRNPGGNYGYTF
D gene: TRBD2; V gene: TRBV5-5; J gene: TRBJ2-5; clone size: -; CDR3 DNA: TGTTCCAGCAGTTTAACTTTTGGGGAGGGAGAGACCCAGTACTTC; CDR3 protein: CSSSLTFGEGETQYF
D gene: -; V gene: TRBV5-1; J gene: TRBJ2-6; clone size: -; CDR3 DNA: TGCGCCAGCAGCCTTCACAAACAGGGATACTCTGGGGCCAACGTCCTGACTTTC; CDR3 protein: CASSLHKQGYSGANVLTF
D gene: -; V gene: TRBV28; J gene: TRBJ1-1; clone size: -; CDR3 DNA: TGTGCAATACAGGGAACGTTTGGACCGAACACTGAAGCTTTCTTT; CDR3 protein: CAIQGTFGPNTEAFF
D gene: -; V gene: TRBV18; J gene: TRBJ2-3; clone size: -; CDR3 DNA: TGTGCCAGCTCACCAAGCCAGGCTAGCACAGATACGCAGTATTTT; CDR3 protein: CASSPSQASTDTQYF
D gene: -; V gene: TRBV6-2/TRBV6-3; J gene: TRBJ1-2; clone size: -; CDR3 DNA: TGTGCCAGCAGATACGCAGGCGGCTACACCTTC; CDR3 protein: CASRYAGGYTF
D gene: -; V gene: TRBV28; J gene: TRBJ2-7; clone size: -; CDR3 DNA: TGTGCCAGCAGGAGCGGTGGGACAAACTACGAGCAGTACTTC; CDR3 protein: CASRSGGTNYEQYF
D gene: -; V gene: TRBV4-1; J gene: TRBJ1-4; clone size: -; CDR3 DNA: TGCGCCAGCAGCCAACCCTCAACTAATGAAAAACTGTTTTTT; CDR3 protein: CASSQPSTNEKLFF
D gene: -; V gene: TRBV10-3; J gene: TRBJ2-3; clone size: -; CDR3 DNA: TGTGCCGCGAGCGAGACAGATACGCAGTATTTT; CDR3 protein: CAASETDTQYF
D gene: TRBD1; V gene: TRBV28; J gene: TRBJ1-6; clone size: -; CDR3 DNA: TGTGCCAGCAGTTTAGGAGACAGGGATAATTCACCCCTCCACTTT; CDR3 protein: CASSLGDRDNSPLHF
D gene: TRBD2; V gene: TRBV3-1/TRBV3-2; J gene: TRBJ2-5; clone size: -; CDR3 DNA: TGTGCCAGCAGCCATTGGGGGGCTAGCGGGCAAGAGACCCAGTACTTC; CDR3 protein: CASSHWGASGQETQYF
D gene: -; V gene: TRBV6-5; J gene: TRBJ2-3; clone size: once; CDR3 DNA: TGTGCCAGCAGGGGGGGGCGGTCGGGGACAGATACGCAGTATTTT; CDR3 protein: CASRGGRSGTDTQYF